Following are 10 T cell receptor beta chains from one sample sequenced in a study of blood T cell repertoires in COVID-19. Measured with immunoSEQ multiplex PCR; TCRdb has only the in-frame clones, and not every one. There are 150,000 to 200,000 clones in the sample; roughly 93% occur only once, and roughly 2.3% lies in the top ten. The sequencing sample was made of peripheral blood. The receptors stem from a man aged 18-30 years with acute or convalescent COVID-19.

V is TRBV19 and J is TRBJ1-4; the D is unclear. Germline CDR1 LNHDA, CDR2 SQIVND (reference sequence). The CDR3 totals 14 residues. V was shortened by 5 bases and J by 0 bases, with 7 bases between the two germline ends. CDR3 nucleotide sequence: TGTGCCAGTAGTGCGGAGGCAACTAATGAAAAACTGTTTTTT. Translation gives CASSAEATNEKLFF.

The genes are TRBV29-1 and TRBJ1-2; no clear D gene. In germline, CDR1 is SQVTM, CDR2 ANQGSEA. The CDR3 has 13 residues. V was pared by 6 bases and J by 3 bases, with 14 bases between. In nucleotides, the CDR3 is TGCAGCGTCGCAGAGGTGGCGGACTATGGCTACACCTTC. As protein: CSVAEVADYGYTF.

The rearrangement joins TRBV3-1 (or the pseudogene TRBV3-2) to TRBJ2-5; a possible D gene is TRBD2 (6 bases). Per germline, CDR1 LGHDT and CDR2 YNNKEL (reference sequence). Trimming pared 0 bases from V and 1 base from J, leaving 15 bases between. This CDR3 has 17 residues. CDR3 sequence: CASSQDRGTRFQETQYF. Here the CDR3 DNA reads TGTGCCAGCAGCCAAGACCGCGGGACTCGATTCCAAGAGACCCAGTACTTC.

The rearrangement uses TRBV30 and TRBJ2-2, with no clear D. V was trimmed by 1 base and J by 5 bases, leaving 11 bases between them. Germline CDR1 is GTSNPN and CDR2 is SVGIG (reference sequence). The CDR3 is 14 amino acids. The CDR3 coding sequence is TGTGCCTGGAGTGCCCTAAGAGGAACCGGGGAGCTGTTTTTT. It specifies CAWSALRGTGELFF.

This clone was seen just once. The chain carries TRBV24-1 and TRBJ2-3, with 11 bases that match TRBD2. Trimming cost V 3 bases and J 6 bases; bases outside gene matches: 7. The CDR3 contains 16 residues. Germline V gene sequence: CDR1 KGHDR, CDR2 SFDVKD. The CDR3 region is CATSDIAGGPLDTQYF. As DNA, the CDR3 is TGTGCCACCAGTGATATAGCGGGAGGGCCCCTTGATACGCAGTATTTT.

The sample holds one count of this clone. The chain has TRBV30 and TRBJ1-1, with 8 bases that match TRBD1. The ends lost 3 bases at V and 3 bases at J; junction bases unmatched: 12. CDR3 length: 16 amino acids. The germline V gene has CDR1 GTSNPN and CDR2 SVGIG (reference sequence). CDR3 in DNA: TGTGCCTGGAGCGATTATACGGGACAGGCGCACACTGAAGCTTTCTTT. This sequence encodes CAWSDYTGQAHTEAFF.

The DNA of the CDR3 is TGTGCCAGCAGCTTGAGCGGGTCGAGCTCCTACGAGCAGTACTTC. Amino acids: CASSLSGSSSYEQYF. The chain carries TRBV5-6 and TRBJ2-7; tentative D call: TRBD2 (6 bases). Trimming pared 1 base from V and 0 bases from J, leaving 11 bases between. CDR3 length: 15 residues. CDR1 and CDR2 from the germline V gene are SGHDT and YYEEEE.

The chain couples TRBV30 to TRBJ1-2; TRBD1 aligns across 8 bases. The germline gives CDR1 GTSNPN, CDR2 SVGIG (reference sequence). The CDR3 is made up of 13 amino acids. Losses at the gene ends were 4 bases for V and 5 bases for J; bases not matched to a gene: 6. The CDR3 here is CAWKPTGEYGYTF. The DNA for the CDR3 is TGTGCCTGGAAACCGACAGGGGAGTATGGCTACACCTTC.

The count of this clone is one. Here the CDR3 reads CASSLVGGSNTEAFF. CDR3 coding DNA: TGTGCCAGCAGCTTAGTAGGGGGTTCGAACACTGAAGCTTTCTTT. V gene TRBV7-8 combines with J gene TRBJ1-1, with D perhaps matching TRBD1 (6 bases). The germline V gene has CDR1 SGHVS and CDR2 FQNEAQ. The CDR3 spans 15 residues. V dropped 1 base and J dropped 1 base, with 10 bases sitting between them.

The CDR3 loop reads CASSGLGLAGGPSYEQYF. The CDR3 coding sequence is TGCGCCAGCAGCGGCCTGGGACTAGCGGGAGGCCCCTCCTACGAGCAGTACTTC. The chain is built from TRBV5-1 and TRBJ2-7; TRBD2 matches at 15 bases. Trimming took 4 bases from V and 0 from J; bases not matched to a gene: 8. CDR3 length: 18 residues. Germline lookup yields CDR1 SGHRS and CDR2 YFSETQ.